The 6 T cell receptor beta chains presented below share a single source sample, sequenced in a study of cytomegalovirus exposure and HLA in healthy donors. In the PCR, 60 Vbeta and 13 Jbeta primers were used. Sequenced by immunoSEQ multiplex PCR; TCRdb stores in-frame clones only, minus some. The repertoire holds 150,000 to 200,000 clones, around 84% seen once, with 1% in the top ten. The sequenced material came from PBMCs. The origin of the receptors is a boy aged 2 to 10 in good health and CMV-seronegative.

The CDR3: CASSLGGQGSRAFF. The CDR3 bases are TGTGCCAGCAGCTTAGGGGGACAGGGTAGTCGAGCTTTCTTT. The genes are TRBV7-9 and TRBJ1-1; 9 bases map to TRBD1. CDR1 is SEHNR and CDR2 is FQNEAQ in the germline V gene (reference sequence). V shed 1 base, J shed 10 bases, and the junction held 7 bases outside the gene matches. CDR3 length: 14 residues.

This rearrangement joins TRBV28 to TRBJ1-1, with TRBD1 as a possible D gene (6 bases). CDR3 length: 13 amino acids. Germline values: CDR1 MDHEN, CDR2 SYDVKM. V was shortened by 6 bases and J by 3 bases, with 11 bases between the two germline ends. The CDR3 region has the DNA TGTGCCAGCAGATCGGACAGCCACACTGAAGCTTTCTTT. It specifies CASRSDSHTEAFF.

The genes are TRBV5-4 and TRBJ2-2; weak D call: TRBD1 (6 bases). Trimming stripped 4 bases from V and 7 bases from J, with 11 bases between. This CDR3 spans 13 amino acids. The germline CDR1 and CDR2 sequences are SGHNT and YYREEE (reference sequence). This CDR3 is CASSATGHGELFF. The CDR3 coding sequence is TGTGCCAGCAGCGCTACAGGGCACGGGGAGCTGTTTTTT.

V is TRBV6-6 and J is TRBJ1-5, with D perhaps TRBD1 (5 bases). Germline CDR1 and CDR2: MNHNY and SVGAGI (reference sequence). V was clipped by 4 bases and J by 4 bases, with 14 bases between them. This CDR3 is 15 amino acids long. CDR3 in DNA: TGTGCCAGCAGTTTTCCAGGGTTCGGAAATCAGCCCCAGCATTTT. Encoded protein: CASSFPGFGNQPQHF.

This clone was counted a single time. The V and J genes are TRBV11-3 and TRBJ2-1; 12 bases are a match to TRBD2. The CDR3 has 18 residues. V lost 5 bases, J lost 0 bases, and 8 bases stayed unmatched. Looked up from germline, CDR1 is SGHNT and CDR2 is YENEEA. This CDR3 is CASSAGTSGQSSYNEQFF. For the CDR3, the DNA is TGTGCCAGCAGCGCCGGGACTAGCGGGCAAAGCTCCTACAATGAGCAGTTCTTC.

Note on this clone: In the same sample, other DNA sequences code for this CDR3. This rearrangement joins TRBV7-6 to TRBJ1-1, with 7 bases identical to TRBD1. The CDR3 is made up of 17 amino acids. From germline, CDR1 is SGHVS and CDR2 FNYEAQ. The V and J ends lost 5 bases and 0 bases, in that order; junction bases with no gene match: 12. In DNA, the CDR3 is TGTGCCAGCAGCACGTACAGGGGTTCATTTCTGAACACTGAAGCTTTCTTT. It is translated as CASSTYRGSFLNTEAFF. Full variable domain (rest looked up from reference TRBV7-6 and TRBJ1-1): GAGVSQSPRYKVTKRGQDVALRCDPISGHVSLYWYRQALGQGPEFLTYFNYEAQQDKSGLPNDRFSAERPEGSISTLTIQRTEQRDSAMYRCASSTYRGSFLNTEAFFGQGTRLTVV.